Listed below are T cell receptor beta chains from one sample, sequenced in a study of blood T cell repertoires in COVID-19. Profiled with immunoSEQ multiplex PCR; TCRdb holds only in-frame clones, not every one. The sample lists some 400,000 clones; 85% to 90% were seen once. Sequenced sample: PBMCs or T cells enriched from blood (not recorded which). The receptors stem from a man aged 25-40 years who had recovered from COVID-19. The CDR3 runs from the conserved cysteine through the conserved F or W. Fields, in order: CDR3 DNA, CDR3 protein, V gene, D gene, clone size, J gene. The D gene is left open where the match is weak. Clone sizes are given selectively: once, few, many, or a class where the clone is expanded.

TGTGCCAGCAGCGGCAGGGGGAAGTCGAACACCGGGGAGCTGTTTTTT	CASSGRGKSNTGELFF	TRBV5-4	TRBD1	NA	TRBJ2-2
TGTGCCAGCAGCCTCCTTAGCGGGCCGGGAACTACGCAGTATTTT	CASSLLSGPGTTQYF	TRBV3-1/TRBV3-2	TRBD2	once	TRBJ2-3
TGTGCCAGCAGCCAAGGGACAGCTACGGATACGCAGTATTTT	CASSQGTATDTQYF	TRBV3-1/TRBV3-2	NA	few	TRBJ2-3
TGTGCCACCCAACGGGACAGGGCACAATCACCCCTCCACTTT	CATQRDRAQSPLHF	TRBV6-5	TRBD1	NA	TRBJ1-6
TGCGCCAGCAGCCAGTTCGTTTCCGGGACAGTATATGAAGCTTTCTTT	CASSQFVSGTVYEAFF	TRBV4-1	TRBD1	NA	TRBJ1-1
TGTGCCTGGAGTGTAAATTCGGCTGGAAACACCATATATTTT	CAWSVNSAGNTIYF	TRBV30	NA	NA	TRBJ1-3
TGTGCCAGCAGTAGGGATGACAGCCTAGGCTATGGCTACACCTTC	CASSRDDSLGYGYTF	TRBV6-5	NA	NA	TRBJ1-2
TGTGCCAGCAGCGGGCGGACAGCTCCGGGCTACAATGAGCAGTTCTTC	CASSGRTAPGYNEQFF	TRBV9	NA	NA	TRBJ2-1
TGTGCCAGCTCGCAAACCGGGACAGGGAACGGCTACACCTTC	CASSQTGTGNGYTF	TRBV18	TRBD1	NA	TRBJ1-2
TGTGCCAGCAGCCATACAGGGTCGGTTAGCGGGACCAGCACAGATACGCAGTATTTT	CASSHTGSVSGTSTDTQYF	TRBV7-9	TRBD2	NA	TRBJ2-3
TGTGCCAGCACCTTAGGGGGACTAGGATACAATGAGCAGTTCTTC	CASTLGGLGYNEQFF	TRBV28	TRBD2	NA	TRBJ2-1
TGTGCCAGCAGCTACTACAGGGCCCCTAATGAAAAACTGTTTTTT	CASSYYRAPNEKLFF	TRBV11-2	NA	NA	TRBJ1-4